These 28 T cell receptor beta chains share one sample of origin, sequenced in a study of shared clonotypes between healthy human individuals. Using immunoSEQ multiplex PCR, the repertoire was profiled, and TCRdb retains in-frame clones only, with some absent. The table includes some 2,100,000 clones, 90% to 97% detected once. The sample comprised naive CD4+ T cells sorted from blood. Subset described: CD45RA+ positively selected. The receptor source for this set is a man between 18 and 35 years old in good health.

The rearrangement joins TRBV27 to TRBJ2-7; 9 nucleotides agree with TRBD1. The germline CDR1 and CDR2 sequences are MNHEY and SMNVEV (reference sequence). The CDR3 covers 16 residues. After removal of 6 bases from V and 3 bases from J, the junction contained 12 bases not matched to a gene. CDR3 region: CASRHRDRAPLYEQYF. For the CDR3, the DNA is TGTGCCAGCAGGCACCGGGACAGGGCCCCCCTCTACGAGCAGTACTTC.

This chain uses TRBV6-5 with TRBJ2-7; TRBD2 matches 8 bases. J gave up 3 bases and V 7 bases, and 5 bases lay outside the gene matches. This CDR3 spans 13 amino acids. Germline values: CDR1 MNHEY, CDR2 SVGAGI. CDR3 residues: CASKASGYYEQYF. The CDR3 bases are TGTGCCAGCAAGGCTAGCGGGTACTACGAGCAGTACTTC.

J is TRBJ1-2 and V is TRBV28; 7 positions agree with TRBD1. CDR3 length: 14 amino acids. V lost 5 bases, J lost 6 bases, and 9 bases stayed unmatched. Germline loops: CDR1 MDHEN, CDR2 SYDVKM. CDR3: CASSPYRGWDGYTF. CDR3 sequence (DNA): TGTGCCAGCAGTCCTTACAGGGGCTGGGATGGCTACACCTTC.

J is TRBJ1-1 and V is TRBV2, with no clear D. There are 12 residues in the CDR3. The germline V gene has CDR1 SNHLY and CDR2 FYNNEI. Trimming stripped 6 bases from V and 7 bases from J, with 12 bases between. The CDR3 DNA reads as TGTGCCAGCAGCGTACTGGGAAATGAAGCTTTCTTT. It translates to CASSVLGNEAFF.

This sequence joins TRBV11-2 and TRBJ1-5; TRBD1 matches at 12 bases. CDR3 length equals 15 residues. The germline V gene encodes CDR1 SGHAT and CDR2 FQNNGV. With 5 bases clipped from V and 5 bases from J, the junction kept 4 bases outside the gene matches. The CDR3 region is CASSLGTGGYQPQHF. CDR3 bases: TGTGCCAGCAGCCTCGGGACAGGGGGCTATCAGCCCCAGCATTTT.

The gene calls are TRBV6-1 and TRBJ1-2; TRBD1 agrees at 8 bases. The CDR3 is 14 residues long. CDR1 and CDR2 (germline): MNHNS, SASEGT. V gave up 5 bases and J gave up 3 bases; unmatched junction bases: 5. The CDR3 protein is CASSPLTGDYGYTF. For the CDR3, the DNA is TGTGCCAGCAGTCCTCTGACAGGGGACTATGGCTACACCTTC.

This clone was recorded only once. At the DNA level, this CDR3 is encoded by other sequences in the same sample as well. This rearrangement joins TRBV5-1 to TRBJ2-3; TRBD1 agrees at 8 bases. J was trimmed by 6 bases and V by 3 bases; bases with no gene match: 9. CDR3 length: 15 amino acids. Looked up from germline, CDR1 is SGHRS and CDR2 is YFSETQ. In DNA, the CDR3 is TGCGCCAGCAGCTCCTGGACAGGGCCTGCGGATACGCAGTATTTT. Amino acids: CASSSWTGPADTQYF.

V usage is TRBV5-4 and J usage is TRBJ2-1; 10 nucleotides line up with TRBD2. The CDR3 extends over 15 amino acids. V shed 4 bases and J 4 bases; nucleotides not matched to a gene: 5. Germline V CDR1 and CDR2: SGHNT, YYREEE (reference sequence). The CDR3 is CASSHGLAAYNEQFF. The CDR3 nucleotides read TGTGCCAGCAGCCACGGACTAGCGGCTTACAATGAGCAGTTCTTC.

The chain has TRBV5-1 and TRBJ2-7; tentatively, D is TRBD1 (5 bases). Germline CDR1 and CDR2: SGHRS and YFSETQ. The CDR3 runs 14 residues. Trimming removed 3 bases at V and 5 bases at J, with 15 bases between. CDR3 bases: TGCGCCAGCAGCTCCCAGACAGACTTAGACGAGCAGTACTTC. It specifies CASSSQTDLDEQYF.

The chain recombines TRBV7-2 with TRBJ2-7; TRBD2 matches at 9 bases. V gave up 4 bases and J gave up 7 bases; unmatched junction bases: 11. In germline, CDR1 is SGHTA, CDR2 FQGNSA. This CDR3 is 15 amino acids long. In nucleotides, the CDR3 is TGTGCCAGCAGCTCACCCCCGGGACTAGCAGGAGAGCAGTACTTC. Encoded protein: CASSSPPGLAGEQYF.

The chain has TRBV5-4 and TRBJ1-1, with 11 bases that match TRBD1. CDR1 SGHNT and CDR2 YYREEE come from the germline V gene (reference sequence). The CDR3 runs 15 residues. The V and J ends lost 4 bases and 3 bases, in that order; junction bases with no gene match: 5. CDR3 DNA sequence: TGTGCCAGCAGCAGAACGGGACAGGGGGACACTGAAGCTTTCTTT. Residues: CASSRTGQGDTEAFF.

The chain links TRBV30 to TRBJ1-3; TRBD1 agrees at 7 bases. Germline-derived CDR1 and CDR2 are GTSNPN and SVGIG (reference sequence). CDR3 size: 12 residues. Germline trimming cut 5 bases from V and 6 bases from J; bases unmatched to any gene: 4. The chain's CDR3 is CAWVKGANTIYF. The CDR3 coding sequence is TGTGCCTGGGTCAAGGGGGCAAACACCATATATTTT. Full variable domain (remainder filled in from reference TRBV30 and TRBJ1-3): SQTIHQWPATLVQPVGSPLSLECTVEGTSNPNLYWYRQAAGRGLQLLFYSVGIGQISSEVPQNLSASRPQDRQFILSSKKLLLSDSGFYLCAWVKGANTIYFGEGSWLTVV.

The V gene is TRBV28, the J gene TRBJ2-7; 7 nucleotides match TRBD1. The V segment lost 5 bases and the J segment 6 bases; nucleotides outside the gene matches: 10. CDR1 is MDHEN and CDR2 is SYDVKM in the germline V gene. The CDR3 has 14 amino acids. The CDR3: CASSPTGNNPEQYF. Here the CDR3 DNA reads TGTGCCAGCAGTCCGACAGGGAACAATCCCGAGCAGTACTTC.

The chain carries TRBV7-2 and TRBJ1-1; D unresolved. Germline CDR1 reads SGHTA; CDR2 reads FQGNSA. The V end lost 5 bases, the J end lost 6 bases, and 16 bases lay between the germline ends. This CDR3 comprises 14 residues. The CDR3 reads CASSEDGLRAEAFF. Here the CDR3 DNA reads TGTGCCAGCAGCGAGGACGGCCTTCGAGCTGAAGCTTTCTTT.

The chain couples TRBV7-2 to TRBJ2-5; TRBD2 agrees at 7 bases. Trimming took 1 base from V and 4 from J; bases not matched to a gene: 9. CDR1 is SGHTA and CDR2 is FQGNSA in the germline V gene. The CDR3 is 16 amino acids. CDR3 protein: CASSLGWSGGGETQYF. The CDR3 bases are TGTGCCAGCAGCTTAGGATGGTCGGGAGGCGGAGAGACCCAGTACTTC.

This chain links TRBV5-1 with TRBJ2-7; 9 nucleotides line up with TRBD1. Germline trimming cut 6 bases from V and 2 bases from J; bases unmatched to any gene: 6. This CDR3 has 14 amino acids. Germline CDR1 reads SGHRS; CDR2 reads YFSETQ. CDR3 region: CASILRDRAYEQYF. The CDR3 nucleotides are TGCGCCAGCATCCTCCGGGACAGGGCCTACGAGCAGTACTTC.

The chain recombines TRBV6-1 with TRBJ1-2, with 7 nucleotides matching TRBD1. The ends lost 4 bases at V and 7 bases at J; junction bases unmatched: 6. This CDR3 has 13 residues. Germline values: CDR1 MNHNS, CDR2 SASEGT. The CDR3 DNA follows: TGTGCCAGCAGTGGACAGGGCTTTGGTGGCTACACCTTC. Translated: CASSGQGFGGYTF.

J is TRBJ2-2 and V is TRBV5-1; D is unclear. V was shortened by 0 bases and J by 1 base, with 7 bases between the two germline ends. From germline, CDR1 is SGHRS and CDR2 YFSETQ. The length of the CDR3 is 15 residues. The CDR3 is CASSLASRNTGELFF. The CDR3 DNA reads TGCGCCAGCAGCTTGGCGTCCAGGAACACCGGGGAGCTGTTTTTT.

The chain has TRBV19 and TRBJ1-5; TRBD1 agrees at 8 bases. CDR1 and CDR2 (germline): LNHDA, SQIVND (reference sequence). The length of the CDR3 is 13 residues. The V gene end was trimmed by 8 bases and the J gene end by 5 bases; junction bases not matched to a gene: 5. This chain's CDR3 is CASGTGVDQPQHF. The CDR3 DNA follows: TGTGCCAGTGGGACAGGTGTGGATCAGCCCCAGCATTTT.

CDR3 sequence: CARRRARGPTDTQYF. CDR3 sequence (DNA): TGTGCCAGACGCCGAGCGCGGGGGCCCACAGATACGCAGTATTTT. The rearrangement joins TRBV19 to TRBJ2-3; possibly TRBD2 for D (7 bases). Germline CDR1 and CDR2: LNHDA and SQIVND (reference sequence). The CDR3 covers 15 residues. V was clipped by 9 bases and J by 2 bases, with 18 bases between them. The full variable domain, its missing parts supplied by reference TRBV19 and TRBJ2-3, is DGGITQSPKYLFRKEGQNVTLSCEQNLNHDAMYWYRQDPGQGLRLIYYSQIVNDFQKGDIAEGYSVSREKKESFPLTVTSAQKNPTAFYLCARRRARGPTDTQYFGPGTRLTVL.

The gene calls are TRBV4-1 and TRBJ1-2; D gene unclear. The CDR3 contains 15 residues. Germline V gene data show CDR1 as MGHRA and CDR2 as YSYEKL. V lost 6 bases to trimming and J lost 2 bases, with 16 bases between them. The CDR3 DNA reads TGCGCCAGCAGTCCTACGGTGTCGGGGAACTATGGCTACACCTTC. This encodes CASSPTVSGNYGYTF.

The chain couples TRBV1 to TRBJ1-6. TRBV1 is a documented pseudogene. This CDR3 has 14 amino acids. The CDR3 loop is CTSSQPGSNSPLHF. CDR3 in DNA: TGCACCAGCAGCCAACCGGGCTCTAATTCACCCCTCCACTTT.

The rearrangement links TRBV6-6 to TRBJ2-1; 10 bases align to TRBD1. The CDR3 covers 16 residues. CDR1 MNHNY and CDR2 SVGAGI come from the germline V gene (reference sequence). Trimming at V came to 6 bases and at J to 4 bases, leaving 9 bases not matched to a gene. The CDR3 bases are TGTGCCAGCAGCCGCTTACGGGACAGGGGATACAATGAGCAGTTCTTC. It codes for CASSRLRDRGYNEQFF.

The sample holds one count of this clone. This chain joins TRBV7-9 and TRBJ1-2, with D possibly being TRBD1 (6 bases). Germline V CDR1 and CDR2: SEHNR, FQNEAQ (reference sequence). The CDR3 is made up of 14 amino acids. V gave up 5 bases and J gave up 8 bases, with 18 bases separating them. The CDR3 bases are TGTGCCAGCAGCCCCGAAAAGGACAGTGGAGGCTACACCTTC. It codes for CASSPEKDSGGYTF.

The chain is built from TRBV11-2 and TRBJ2-5; the match to TRBD1 covers 7 bases. With 3 bases clipped from V and 0 bases from J, the junction kept 1 base outside the gene matches. The germline V gene encodes CDR1 SGHAT and CDR2 FQNNGV. The CDR3 spans 14 residues. The CDR3 sequence: CASSFTGDQETQYF. In DNA, the CDR3 is TGTGCCAGCAGCTTCACAGGGGACCAAGAGACCCAGTACTTC.

V gene TRBV7-2 combines with J gene TRBJ2-7; TRBD2 aligns across 7 bases. The CDR3 is made up of 14 amino acids. Per the germline V gene, CDR1 is SGHTA and CDR2 is FQGNSA. J lost 6 bases, V lost 2 bases, and 7 bases had no gene match. The CDR3 region is CASSLSGTVFEQYF. The CDR3 nucleotides read TGTGCCAGCAGCTTAAGCGGGACTGTCTTCGAGCAGTACTTC.

The chain combines TRBV7-6 with TRBJ1-5, with D tentatively TRBD1 (6 bases). This CDR3 spans 13 amino acids. Germline V gene data show CDR1 as SGHVS and CDR2 as FNYEAQ. The V gene lost 4 bases and the J gene lost 6 bases, with 10 bases spanning the gap. The CDR3 loop reads CASSSLGGQPQHF. The CDR3 bases are TGTGCCAGCAGCTCATTAGGGGGTCAGCCCCAGCATTTT.

In its sample, this clone was seen once. This chain joins TRBV4-1 and TRBJ2-1; D is possibly TRBD1 (6 bases). Trimming cost V 0 bases and J 1 base, with 10 bases left between them. Germline loops: CDR1 MGHRA, CDR2 YSYEKL. The CDR3 length is 16 residues. The CDR3 DNA reads as TGCGCCAGCAGCCAAGATCGAACAGGGTCCTACAATGAGCAGTTCTTC. This gives the protein CASSQDRTGSYNEQFF.